This TCR beta chain was retrieved from a study of OX40 agonist ivuxolimab in advanced cancers. The CDR3 length is 15 residues. Germline V CDR1 and CDR2: GTSNPN, SVGIG (reference sequence). Trimming shortened V by 4 bases and J by 6 bases, and 21 bases separated the two germline ends. The repertoire was sequenced with immunoSEQ multiplex PCR; TCRdb's copy has only in-frame clones and lacks some. The sample consists of fewer than 100,000 clones, about nine tenths of them appearing once. Material: CD4+ or CD8+ T cells sorted from blood, obtained in a trial of the OX40 agonist ivuxolimab. The receptor was derived from an adult with an advanced solid tumor such as melanoma, head and neck, liver or kidney cancer. V gene TRBV30 combines with J gene TRBJ1-2, with D possibly TRBD1 on 6 matching bases. The CDR3 is CAWNFLGGLTDGYTF. CDR3 nucleotides: TGTGCCTGGAACTTTCTGGGGGGCCTAACGGATGGCTACACCTTC.